This TCR beta chain appears in the sequencing data of a study of blood T cell repertoires in COVID-19. Study summary: COVID-19 samples from acute and convalescent phases originated in the United States, Italy and Spain.

The CDR3 consists of 18 residues. Unmatched junction bases numbered 12, after V lost 0 bases and J lost 8 bases. Germline CDR1 is SGHRS and CDR2 is YFSETQ. The repertoire was sequenced with immunoSEQ multiplex PCR; TCRdb's copy has only in-frame clones and lacks some. The repertoire holds tens of thousands of clones, with 80% to 90% as singletons. The sample was peripheral blood. The chain couples TRBV5-1 to TRBJ2-1; 12 bases align to TRBD2. The TCR comes from a man aged 40-55 years with COVID-19, enrolled during active disease. The CDR3 nucleotides are TGCGCCAGCAGCTTGGGTCTAGCGGGAGGGCCAGTGTTGCATGAGCAGTTCTTC. Its protein product is CASSLGLAGGPVLHEQFF.